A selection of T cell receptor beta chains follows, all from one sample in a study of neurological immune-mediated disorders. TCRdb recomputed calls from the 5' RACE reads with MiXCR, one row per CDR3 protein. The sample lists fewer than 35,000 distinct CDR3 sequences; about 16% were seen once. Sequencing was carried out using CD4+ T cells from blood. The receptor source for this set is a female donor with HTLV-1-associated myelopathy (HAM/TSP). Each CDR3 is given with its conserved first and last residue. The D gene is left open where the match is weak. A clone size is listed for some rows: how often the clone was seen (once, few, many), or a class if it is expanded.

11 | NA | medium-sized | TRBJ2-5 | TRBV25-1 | TGTGCCAGCAGTCGCGGTGAGACCCAGTACTTC | CASSRGETQYF
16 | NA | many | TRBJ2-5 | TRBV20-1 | TGCAGTGCTAGACCGGCCTCCAGGGGGGTCCAAGAGACCCAGTACTTC | CSARPASRGVQETQYF
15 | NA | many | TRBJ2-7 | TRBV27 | TGTGCCAGCAGGACCGTACCGGACAGCTCCTACGAGCAGTACTTC | CASRTVPDSSYEQYF
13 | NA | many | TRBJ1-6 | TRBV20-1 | TGCAGTGCTAGACAGCTCGGCAATTCACCCCTCCACTTT | CSARQLGNSPLHF
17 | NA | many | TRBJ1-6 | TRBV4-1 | TGCGCCAGCAGCCAAGATTTGGTGGCAGGGTGGAGGTCACCCCTCCACTTT | CASSQDLVAGWRSPLHF
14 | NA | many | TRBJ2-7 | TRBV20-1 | TGCAGTGCAGAGGGGGGGGTCGGAACCTACGAGCAGTACTTC | CSAEGGVGTYEQYF
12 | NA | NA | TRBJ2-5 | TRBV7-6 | TGTGCCAGCAGCACAGTACAAGAGACCCAGTACTTC | CASSTVQETQYF
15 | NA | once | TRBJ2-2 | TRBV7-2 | TGTGCCAGCAGCTTGGAGAGGAGGTCCTTGGGGGAGCTGTTTTTT | CASSLERRSLGELFF
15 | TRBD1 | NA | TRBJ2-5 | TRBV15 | TGTGCCACCAGCAGAGGGGGGACAGGGGGTGGGACCCAGTACTTC | CATSRGGTGGGTQYF
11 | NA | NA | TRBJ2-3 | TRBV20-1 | TGCAGTGCCCGACCAGCAGATACGCAGTATTTT | CSARPADTQYF
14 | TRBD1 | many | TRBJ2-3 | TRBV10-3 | TGTGCCACCCACAGAGGACAGGGCACAGATACGCAGTATTTT | CATHRGQGTDTQYF
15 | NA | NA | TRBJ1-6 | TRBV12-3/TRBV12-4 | TGTGCCAGCAGACCTCACAGGGTGGGAAATTCACCCCTCCACTTT | CASRPHRVGNSPLHF